These 2 T cell receptor beta chains originate from one sample sequenced in a study of long-term antiretroviral therapy in people with HIV. The authors ran the immunoSEQ assay, v3.0, at survey level. Using immunoSEQ multiplex PCR, the repertoire was profiled, and TCRdb retains in-frame clones only, with some absent. The sample yields about 33,000 clones, about 83% seen once. This material consisted of unsorted PBMCs, taken 2 years after starting antiretroviral therapy. The receptors originated from a woman aged 45-59 years with HIV.

This chain uses TRBV7-2 with TRBJ2-6, with D unresolved. CDR3 length: 15 amino acids. The germline V and J ends were trimmed by 2 bases and 1 base, with 6 bases remaining between them. The germline CDR1 and CDR2 sequences are SGHTA and FQGNSA. As DNA, the CDR3 is TGTGCCAGCAGCTTACTTTGGTCTGGGGCCAACGTCCTGACTTTC. Its protein product is CASSLLWSGANVLTF. The full variable domain, completed using reference TRBV7-2 and TRBJ2-6, is GAGVSQSPSNKVTEKGKDVELRCDPISGHTALYWYRQSLGQGLEFLIYFQGNSAPDKSGLPSDRFSAERTGGSVSTLTIQRTQQEDSAVYLCASSLLWSGANVLTFGAGSRLTVL.

The chain carries TRBV30 and TRBJ2-6; possible D gene TRBD1, 6 bases. CDR1 and CDR2 (germline): GTSNPN, SVGIG (reference sequence). CDR3 length: 12 amino acids. V lost 4 bases and J lost 12, with 13 bases in between. The CDR3: CAWTRTEGVLTF. The CDR3 coding sequence is TGTGCCTGGACCAGGACAGAAGGCGTCCTGACTTTC.